A single sample is the source of the 24 T cell receptor beta chains below, sequenced in a study of beta chain features in type 1 diabetes. Points from the study as a whole: Within each of all four CD4+ subsets, Type 1 diabetes patients had TCRB CDR3s that were moderately but significantly shorter.

The investigators reverse transcribed all of the isolated RNA, so they sequenced expressed TCRB transcripts. The data were produced by immunoSEQ multiplex PCR, yet TCRdb's version contains in-frame clones alone and is incomplete. Found here are roughly 280,000 clones, approximately 25% of them singletons; the top ten hold around 0.011%. These TCRs are of unknown antigen specificity. Sequenced material: naive CD4+ T cells from blood. Source of these receptors: a woman aged 25 to 39 with type 1 diabetes.

J is TRBJ2-1 and V is TRBV7-9, with D tentatively TRBD2 (5 bases). The length of the CDR3 is 15 residues. Looked up from germline, CDR1 is SEHNR and CDR2 is FQNEAQ (reference sequence). The V end lost 8 bases, the J end lost 3 bases, and 17 bases lay between the germline ends. The CDR3 here is CASPNGNLLYNEQFF. CDR3 DNA sequence: TGTGCCAGCCCGAACGGGAACCTACTCTACAATGAGCAGTTCTTC.

The rearrangement joins TRBV29-1 to TRBJ2-7; 7 nucleotides align to TRBD1. The CDR3 runs to 12 residues. In germline, CDR1 is SQVTM, CDR2 ANQGSEA. Trimming cost V 4 bases and J 4 bases; bases outside gene matches: 4. The CDR3 region is CSVAGTAYEQYF. In DNA, the CDR3 is TGCAGCGTTGCCGGGACAGCATACGAGCAGTACTTC.

This clone was counted a few times. The chain uses TRBV19 and TRBJ2-5; 12 nucleotides match TRBD2. Germline V gene data show CDR1 as LNHDA and CDR2 as SQIVND (reference sequence). The CDR3 consists of 16 residues. After removal of 0 bases from V and 4 bases from J, the junction contained 3 bases not matched to a gene. CDR3 sequence reads: CASSIDQGLAGETQYF. The CDR3 DNA follows: TGTGCCAGTAGTATAGATCAGGGACTAGCGGGAGAGACCCAGTACTTC.

The chain couples TRBV25-1 to TRBJ1-2; TRBD1 matches 7 bases. V dropped 4 bases and J dropped 0; count of bases not matched to a gene: 2. The CDR3 contains 14 residues. CDR1 and CDR2 from the germline V gene are MGHDK and SYGVNS. Written as DNA, the CDR3 is TGTGCCAGCAGTGTAGGGACAGCTAACTATGGCTACACCTTC. Its protein product is CASSVGTANYGYTF.

The V call is TRBV30, the J call TRBJ1-2; D is ambiguous. The CDR3 sequence is 15 residues long. Germline V gene sequence: CDR1 GTSNPN, CDR2 SVGIG (reference sequence). Deletions cut 0 bases from V and 1 base from J, with 12 bases between. The CDR3 reads CAWSVLTAGNYGYTF. For the CDR3, the DNA is TGTGCCTGGAGTGTACTGACTGCTGGTAACTATGGCTACACCTTC.

In its sample, this clone was seen a few times. The V and J genes are TRBV29-1 and TRBJ2-7; 7 bases are a match to TRBD2. The CDR3 consists of 14 residues. The germline V gene encodes CDR1 SQVTM and CDR2 ANQGSEA. V shed 2 bases and J 0 bases; nucleotides not matched to a gene: 4. The CDR3 sequence: CSVELAASSYEQYF. The CDR3 bases are TGCAGCGTTGAACTAGCGGCTAGCTCCTACGAGCAGTACTTC.

The CDR3 sequence: CASSLGQEVVTGELFF. In DNA form, the CDR3 reads TGCGCCAGCAGCTTGGGACAGGAGGTAGTTACCGGGGAGCTGTTTTTT. This chain connects TRBV5-1 to TRBJ2-2; tentative D call: TRBD1 (6 bases). Trimming removed 0 bases at V and 5 bases at J, with 14 bases between. The CDR3 totals 16 residues. CDR1 SGHRS and CDR2 YFSETQ come from the germline V gene.

The gene calls are TRBV5-1 and TRBJ2-2; possible D gene TRBD2, 6 bases. The CDR3 consists of 15 residues. V gave up 1 base and J gave up 2 bases, with 9 bases separating them. Germline V gene data show CDR1 as SGHRS and CDR2 as YFSETQ. CDR3 loop: CASSLSSGNTGELFF. The DNA for the CDR3 is TGCGCCAGCAGCTTGAGTAGCGGAAACACCGGGGAGCTGTTTTTT.

The table lists this clone with a few counts. The chain is built from TRBV5-1 and TRBJ2-1; weak D call: TRBD1 (6 bases). Germline CDR1 reads SGHRS; CDR2 reads YFSETQ. V was pared by 4 bases and J by 10 bases, with 21 bases between. This CDR3 has 15 amino acids. The DNA of the CDR3 is TGCGCCAGCAGCCACAGGGCCAATTATCAGGGGGAGCAGTTCTTC. Protein: CASSHRANYQGEQFF.

Here the CDR3 reads CASSQSGGEAFF. CDR3 nucleotides: TGCGCCAGCAGTCAATCAGGAGGTGAAGCTTTCTTT. The rearrangement joins TRBV23-1 to TRBJ1-1; D not certain. TRBV23-1 is annotated as an ORF whose role is uncertain. The V gene lost 0 bases and the J gene lost 7 bases, with 6 bases spanning the gap. This CDR3 comprises 12 residues.

The J gene is TRBJ1-2, the V gene TRBV7-2; TRBD1 is a possible D gene (6 bases). This CDR3 is 13 amino acids long. From germline, CDR1 is SGHTA and CDR2 FQGNSA. The V end lost 0 bases, the J end lost 8 bases, and 10 bases lay between the germline ends. CDR3 sequence (DNA): TGTGCCAGCAGCTTAGCACAGGGCTGGGGCTACACCTTC. Translating it yields CASSLAQGWGYTF.

The chain has TRBV7-6 and TRBJ2-1; D may be TRBD1 (5 bases). Deletions cut 5 bases from V and 6 bases from J, with 11 bases between. The V gene's germline CDR1 is SGHVS and CDR2 FNYEAQ. The CDR3 consists of 13 residues. CDR3 region: CASSVGAVNEQFF. The DNA for the CDR3 is TGTGCCAGCAGCGTAGGGGCTGTCAATGAGCAGTTCTTC.

The V and J genes are TRBV7-9 and TRBJ2-1; the D gene is possibly TRBD2 (6 bases). The CDR3 runs 13 residues. Trimming cost V 5 bases and J 4 bases, with 9 bases left between them. Germline V gene lookup returns CDR1 SEHNR and CDR2 FQNEAQ (reference sequence). CDR3 bases: TGTGCCAGCAGCGCGCGGGGTTACAATGAGCAGTTCTTC. It codes for CASSARGYNEQFF.

The J gene is TRBJ2-5, the V gene TRBV30; 8 nucleotides match TRBD2. The junction had 8 bases not matched to a gene; V was cut back by 7 bases and J by 1 base. The germline CDR1 and CDR2 sequences are GTSNPN and SVGIG (reference sequence). The CDR3 spans 14 residues. For the CDR3, the DNA is TGTGCCTCGATCCCCGGGACTAGCCAAGAGACCCAGTACTTC. Amino acids: CASIPGTSQETQYF.

There are a few counts of this clone. This rearrangement joins TRBV14 to TRBJ2-1; D is unclear. Germline-derived CDR1 and CDR2 are SGHDN and FVKESK. V was cut by 0 bases and J by 3 bases, with 9 bases left in between. This CDR3 is 15 amino acids long. Here the CDR3 DNA reads TGTGCCAGCAGCCAAGAGATGCGGTTCTACAATGAGCAGTTCTTC. Translation gives CASSQEMRFYNEQFF.

A few counts support this clone. J is TRBJ2-5 and V is TRBV9; TRBD1 agrees at 10 bases. Germline V gene data show CDR1 as SGDLS and CDR2 as YYNGEE. This CDR3 has 15 amino acids. V gave up 4 bases and J gave up 3 bases; unmatched junction bases: 6. CDR3 amino acids: CASSPGTGVEETQYF. DNA of the CDR3: TGTGCCAGCAGCCCCGGGACAGGGGTGGAAGAGACCCAGTACTTC.

The chain employs TRBV7-9 and TRBJ2-3; D is perhaps TRBD2 (5 bases). V gave up 5 bases and J gave up 1 base, with 13 bases separating them. Per germline, CDR1 SEHNR and CDR2 FQNEAQ (reference sequence). The CDR3 covers 15 residues. Written as DNA, the CDR3 is TGTGCCAGCAGCCCGCCCGGACTGCGCACAGATACGCAGTATTTT. This codes for CASSPPGLRTDTQYF.

The chain joins TRBV5-4 to TRBJ2-7; 14 bases match TRBD2. The V gene end was trimmed by 4 bases and the J gene end by 5 bases; junction bases not matched to a gene: 8. CDR3 length equals 16 residues. Germline values: CDR1 SGHNT, CDR2 YYREEE (reference sequence). The CDR3 spells CASSRGLAGARNEQYF. The CDR3 DNA follows: TGTGCCAGCAGCCGGGGACTAGCGGGAGCAAGGAACGAGCAGTACTTC.

This chain links TRBV30 with TRBJ2-3, with no clear D. The length of the CDR3 is 11 residues. Trimming removed 1 base at V and 8 bases at J, with 7 bases between. Germline V gives CDR1 GTSNPN, CDR2 SVGIG (reference sequence). The CDR3 is CAWSAGGTQYF. CDR3 in DNA: TGTGCCTGGAGTGCTGGCGGTACGCAGTATTTT.

The V and J genes are TRBV30 and TRBJ1-2; a weak D match, TRBD1 (5 bases). Germline CDR1 and CDR2: GTSNPN and SVGIG (reference sequence). The CDR3 loop spans 13 amino acids. Trimming removed 0 bases at V and 6 bases at J, with 11 bases between. This CDR3 is CAWSVVGVDGYTF. For the CDR3, the DNA is TGTGCCTGGAGTGTCGTAGGGGTTGATGGCTACACCTTC.

There are a few counts of this clone. V and J are TRBV30 and TRBJ1-4; a possible D gene is TRBD1 (5 bases). The germline gives CDR1 GTSNPN, CDR2 SVGIG (reference sequence). V lost 2 bases to trimming and J lost 8 bases, with 15 bases between them. The CDR3 contains 14 residues. For the CDR3, the DNA is TGTGCCTGGAGTTCCTCGGCCGGGGGGGAAAAACTGTTTTTT. Protein product: CAWSSSAGGEKLFF.

This clone has a handful of counts. The gene calls are TRBV6-5 and TRBJ2-7, with TRBD2 identical over 8 bases. CDR3 length: 12 amino acids. V shed 8 bases and J 5 bases; nucleotides not matched to a gene: 5. Looked up from germline, CDR1 is MNHEY and CDR2 is SVGAGI. The CDR3 loop is CASCSTSDEQYF. CDR3 nucleotide sequence: TGTGCCAGCTGCTCGACTAGCGACGAGCAGTACTTC.

The chain links TRBV7-3 to TRBJ2-1, with 9 bases that match TRBD1. J was trimmed by 2 bases and V by 3 bases; bases with no gene match: 2. Germline CDR1 is SGHTA and CDR2 is FQGTGA. This CDR3 is 15 amino acids long. CDR3: CASSFRQGAYNEQFF. The CDR3 nucleotides read TGTGCCAGCAGCTTCCGACAGGGGGCCTACAATGAGCAGTTCTTC. Together with reference TRBV7-3 and TRBJ2-1, the CDR3 gives the full variable domain: GAGVSQTPSNKVTEKGKYVELRCDPISGHTALYWYRQSLGQGPEFLIYFQGTGAADDSGLPNDRFFAVRPEGSVSTLKIQRTERGDSAVYLCASSFRQGAYNEQFFGPGTRLTVL.

This clone was seen a handful of times. The rearrangement joins TRBV2 to TRBJ2-7, with unresolved D. V was trimmed by 8 bases and J by 2 bases, leaving 10 bases between them. The CDR3 is made up of 12 amino acids. Germline V CDR1 and CDR2: SNHLY, FYNNEI. CDR3 region: CASVLTTYEQYF. Written as DNA, the CDR3 is TGTGCCAGCGTTCTTACAACCTACGAGCAGTACTTC.